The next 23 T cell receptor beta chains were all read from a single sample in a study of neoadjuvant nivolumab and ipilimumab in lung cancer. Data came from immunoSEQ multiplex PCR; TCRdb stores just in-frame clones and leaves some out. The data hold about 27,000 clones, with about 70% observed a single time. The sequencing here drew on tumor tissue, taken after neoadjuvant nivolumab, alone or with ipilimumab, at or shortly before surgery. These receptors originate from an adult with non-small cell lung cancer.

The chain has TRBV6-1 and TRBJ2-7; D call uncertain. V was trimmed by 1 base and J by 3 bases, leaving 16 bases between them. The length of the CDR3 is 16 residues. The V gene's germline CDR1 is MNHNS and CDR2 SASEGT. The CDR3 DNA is TGTGCCAGCAGTGAAGATGACTCCCCATCAGTCTACGAGCAGTACTTC. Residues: CASSEDDSPSVYEQYF.

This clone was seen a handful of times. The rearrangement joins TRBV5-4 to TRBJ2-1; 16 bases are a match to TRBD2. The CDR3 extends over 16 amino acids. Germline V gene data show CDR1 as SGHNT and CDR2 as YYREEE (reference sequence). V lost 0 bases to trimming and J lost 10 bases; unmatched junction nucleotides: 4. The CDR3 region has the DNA TGTGCCAGCAGCTTGGAAGGGACTAGCGGGGGGGTAGAGCAGTTCTTC. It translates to CASSLEGTSGGVEQFF.

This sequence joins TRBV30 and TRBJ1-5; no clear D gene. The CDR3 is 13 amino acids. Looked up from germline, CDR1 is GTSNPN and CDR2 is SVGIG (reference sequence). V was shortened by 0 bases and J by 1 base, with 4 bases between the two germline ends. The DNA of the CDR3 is TGTGCCTGGAGTGTGGGCAGCAATCAGCCCCAGCATTTT. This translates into CAWSVGSNQPQHF.

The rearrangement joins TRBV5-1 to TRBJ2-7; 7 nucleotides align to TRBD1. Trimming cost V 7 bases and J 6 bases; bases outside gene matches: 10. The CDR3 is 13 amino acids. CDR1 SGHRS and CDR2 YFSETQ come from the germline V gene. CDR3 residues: CASATGEPGEQYF. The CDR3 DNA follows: TGCGCCAGCGCTACAGGGGAACCAGGCGAGCAGTACTTC.

CDR3 coding DNA: TGTGCCACCAGCAGAGGACTAGCGCAAGAGACCCAGTACTTC. Amino acid sequence: CATSRGLAQETQYF. The V and J genes are TRBV15 and TRBJ2-5; TRBD2 agrees at 8 bases. Trimming cost V 1 base and J 2 bases; bases outside gene matches: 0. Germline V CDR1 and CDR2: LNHNV, YYDKDF (reference sequence). This CDR3 is built from 14 residues.

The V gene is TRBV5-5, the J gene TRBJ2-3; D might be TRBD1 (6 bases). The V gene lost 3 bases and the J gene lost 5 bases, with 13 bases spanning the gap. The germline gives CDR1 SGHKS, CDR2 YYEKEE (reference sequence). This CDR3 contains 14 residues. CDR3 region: CASSSQGAGDTQYF. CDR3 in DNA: TGTGCCAGCAGCTCACAGGGAGCCGGAGATACGCAGTATTTT.

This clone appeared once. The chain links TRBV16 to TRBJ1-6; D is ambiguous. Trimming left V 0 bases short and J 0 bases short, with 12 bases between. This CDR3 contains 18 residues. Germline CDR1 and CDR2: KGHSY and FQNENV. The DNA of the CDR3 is TGTGCCAGCAGCCAATCTTTTCTACCGAGCTCCTATAATTCACCCCTCCACTTT. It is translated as CASSQSFLPSSYNSPLHF.

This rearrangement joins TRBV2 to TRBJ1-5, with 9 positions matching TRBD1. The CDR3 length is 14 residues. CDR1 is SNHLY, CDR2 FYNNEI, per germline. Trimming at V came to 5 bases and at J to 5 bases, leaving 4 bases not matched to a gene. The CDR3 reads CASSSGTGYQPQHF. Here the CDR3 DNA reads TGTGCCAGCAGTTCCGGGACAGGGTATCAGCCCCAGCATTTT.

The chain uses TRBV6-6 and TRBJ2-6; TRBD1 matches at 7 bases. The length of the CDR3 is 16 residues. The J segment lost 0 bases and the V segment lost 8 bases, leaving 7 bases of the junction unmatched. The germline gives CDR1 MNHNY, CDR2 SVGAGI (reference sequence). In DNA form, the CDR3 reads TGTGCCAGCGGAACAGGGGCGGTCTCTGGGGCCAACGTCCTGACTTTC. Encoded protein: CASGTGAVSGANVLTF.

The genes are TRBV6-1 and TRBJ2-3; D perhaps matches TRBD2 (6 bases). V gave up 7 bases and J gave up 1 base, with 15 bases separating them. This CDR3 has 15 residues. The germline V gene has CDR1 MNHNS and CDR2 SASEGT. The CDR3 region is CASTAGFGGTDTQYF. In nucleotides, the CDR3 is TGTGCCAGCACGGCGGGGTTTGGCGGCACAGATACGCAGTATTTT.

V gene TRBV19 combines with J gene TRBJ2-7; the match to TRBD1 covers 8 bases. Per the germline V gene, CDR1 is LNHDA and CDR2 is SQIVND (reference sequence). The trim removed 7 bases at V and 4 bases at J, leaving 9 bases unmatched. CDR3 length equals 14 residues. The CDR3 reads CASNSGGAGYEQYF. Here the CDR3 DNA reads TGTGCCAGTAACTCAGGGGGCGCGGGGTACGAGCAGTACTTC.

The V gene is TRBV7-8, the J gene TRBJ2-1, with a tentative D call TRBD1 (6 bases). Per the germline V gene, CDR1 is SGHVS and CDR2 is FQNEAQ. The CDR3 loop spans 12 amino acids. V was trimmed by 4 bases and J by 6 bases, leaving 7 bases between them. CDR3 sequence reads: CASSSRGNEQFF. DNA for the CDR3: TGTGCCAGCAGCTCCAGGGGCAATGAGCAGTTCTTC. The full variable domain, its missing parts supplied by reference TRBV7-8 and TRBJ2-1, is GAGVSQSPRYKVAKRGQDVALRCDPISGHVSLFWYQQALGQGPEFLTYFQNEAQLDKSGLPSDRFFAERPEGSVSTLKIQRTQQEDSAVYLCASSSRGNEQFFGPGTRLTVL.

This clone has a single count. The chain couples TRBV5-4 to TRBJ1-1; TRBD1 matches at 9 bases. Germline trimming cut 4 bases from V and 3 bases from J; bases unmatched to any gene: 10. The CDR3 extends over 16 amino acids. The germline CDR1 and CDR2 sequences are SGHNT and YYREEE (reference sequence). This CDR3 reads CASSLPRDRVDTEAFF. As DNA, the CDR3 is TGTGCCAGCAGCCTACCCCGGGACAGGGTGGACACTGAAGCTTTCTTT. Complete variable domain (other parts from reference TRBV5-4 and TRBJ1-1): ETGVTQSPTHLIKTRGQQVTLRCSSQSGHNTVSWYQQALGQGPQFIFQYYREEENGRGNFPPRFSGLQFPNYSSELNVNALELDDSALYLCASSLPRDRVDTEAFFGQGTRLTVV.

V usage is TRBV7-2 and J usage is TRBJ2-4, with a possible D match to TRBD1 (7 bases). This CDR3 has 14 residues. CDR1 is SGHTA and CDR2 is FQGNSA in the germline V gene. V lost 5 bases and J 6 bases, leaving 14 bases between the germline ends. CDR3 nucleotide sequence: TGTGCCAGCAGCCCCCAGGGGGGCGGAAACATTCAGTACTTC. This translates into CASSPQGGGNIQYF.

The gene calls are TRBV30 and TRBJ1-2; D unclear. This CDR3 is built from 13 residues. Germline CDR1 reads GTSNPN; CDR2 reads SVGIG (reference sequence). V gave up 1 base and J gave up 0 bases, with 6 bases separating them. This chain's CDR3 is CAWSEVTNYGYTF. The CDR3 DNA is TGTGCCTGGAGTGAGGTAACTAACTATGGCTACACCTTC.

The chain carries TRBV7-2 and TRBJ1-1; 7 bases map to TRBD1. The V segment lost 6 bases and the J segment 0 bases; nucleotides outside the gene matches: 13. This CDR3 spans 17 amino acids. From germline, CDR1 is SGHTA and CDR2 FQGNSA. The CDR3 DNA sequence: TGTGCCAGCAGTCCGGGTAGCGCTGGGACAGTGAACACTGAAGCTTTCTTT. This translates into CASSPGSAGTVNTEAFF.

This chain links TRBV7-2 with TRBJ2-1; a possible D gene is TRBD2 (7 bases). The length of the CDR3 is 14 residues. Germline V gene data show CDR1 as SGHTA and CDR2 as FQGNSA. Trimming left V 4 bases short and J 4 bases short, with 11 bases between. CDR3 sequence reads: CASSSGGFYNEQFF. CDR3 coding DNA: TGTGCCAGCAGCTCGGGGGGCTTTTACAATGAGCAGTTCTTC. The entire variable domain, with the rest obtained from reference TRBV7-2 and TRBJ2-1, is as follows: GAGVSQSPSNKVTEKGKDVELRCDPISGHTALYWYRQSLGQGLEFLIYFQGNSAPDKSGLPSDRFSAERTGGSVSTLTIQRTQQEDSAVYLCASSSGGFYNEQFFGPGTRLTVL.

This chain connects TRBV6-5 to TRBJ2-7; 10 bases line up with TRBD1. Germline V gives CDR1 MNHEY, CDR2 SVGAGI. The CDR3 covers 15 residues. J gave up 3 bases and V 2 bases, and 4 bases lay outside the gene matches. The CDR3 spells CASSYRGQGGYEQYF. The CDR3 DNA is TGTGCCAGCAGTTACCGAGGACAGGGGGGCTACGAGCAGTACTTC.

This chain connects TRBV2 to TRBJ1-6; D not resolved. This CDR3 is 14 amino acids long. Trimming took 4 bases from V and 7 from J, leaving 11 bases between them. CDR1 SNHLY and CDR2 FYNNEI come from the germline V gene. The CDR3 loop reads CASSVSETNSPLHF. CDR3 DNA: TGTGCCAGCAGTGTGAGCGAAACCAATTCACCCCTCCACTTT.

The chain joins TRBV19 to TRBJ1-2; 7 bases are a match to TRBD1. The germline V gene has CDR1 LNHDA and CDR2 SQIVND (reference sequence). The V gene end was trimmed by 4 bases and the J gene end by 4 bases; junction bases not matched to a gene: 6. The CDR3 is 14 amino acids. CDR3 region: CASSTTGRVYGYTF. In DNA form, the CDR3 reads TGTGCCAGTAGTACGACAGGGAGGGTCTATGGCTACACCTTC.

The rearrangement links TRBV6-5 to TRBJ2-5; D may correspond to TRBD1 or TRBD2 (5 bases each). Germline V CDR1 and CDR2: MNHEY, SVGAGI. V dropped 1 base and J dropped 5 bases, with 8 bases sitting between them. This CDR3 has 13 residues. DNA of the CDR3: TGTGCCAGCAGTTACTTGGGGGAGGAGACCCAGTACTTC. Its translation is CASSYLGEETQYF.

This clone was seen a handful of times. CDR3 nucleotides: TGCGCCAGCAGCTTCGCCGGTCGGATGAACACTGAAGCTTTCTTT. Translated, it gives CASSFAGRMNTEAFF. V is TRBV5-1 and J is TRBJ1-1; D unclear. CDR3 length: 15 residues. Germline lookup yields CDR1 SGHRS and CDR2 YFSETQ. V was pared by 2 bases and J by 0 bases, with 11 bases between.

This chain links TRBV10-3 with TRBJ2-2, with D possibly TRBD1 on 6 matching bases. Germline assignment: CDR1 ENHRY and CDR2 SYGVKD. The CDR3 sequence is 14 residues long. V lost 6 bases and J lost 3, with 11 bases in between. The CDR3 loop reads CAIRWGQDTGELFF. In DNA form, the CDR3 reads TGTGCCATCAGGTGGGGGCAGGACACCGGGGAGCTGTTTTTT.